This T cell receptor beta chain was recorded in a study of cytotoxic CD8 clonotypes in ibrutinib-treated CLL. Study outcomes and limitations: Starting clonality was above that of age-matched healthy donors and tracked circulating CD8+ T-cell counts. At ibrutinib response, clonality increased, and at progression it declined back toward baseline.

As for this clone: The antigen remains unidentified.

Assay: immunoSEQ multiplex PCR; the TCRdb copy retains only in-frame clones and omits some. Of approximately 320,000 clones listed, 60% to 80% are singletons. Germline assignment: CDR1 LGHNT and CDR2 FRNRAP. This CDR3 region has 13 residues. V shed 6 bases and J shed 0 bases, with 8 bases lying between them. Sequencing used PBMCs, obtained after 36 months of ibrutinib treatment. The clonotype comes from a human donor with chronic lymphocytic leukemia. This chain links TRBV12-5 with TRBJ1-1; perhaps TRBD1 as D (5 bases). This chain's CDR3 is CASGTGMNTEAFF. CDR3 DNA: TGTGCTAGTGGAACAGGAATGAACACTGAAGCTTTCTTT.